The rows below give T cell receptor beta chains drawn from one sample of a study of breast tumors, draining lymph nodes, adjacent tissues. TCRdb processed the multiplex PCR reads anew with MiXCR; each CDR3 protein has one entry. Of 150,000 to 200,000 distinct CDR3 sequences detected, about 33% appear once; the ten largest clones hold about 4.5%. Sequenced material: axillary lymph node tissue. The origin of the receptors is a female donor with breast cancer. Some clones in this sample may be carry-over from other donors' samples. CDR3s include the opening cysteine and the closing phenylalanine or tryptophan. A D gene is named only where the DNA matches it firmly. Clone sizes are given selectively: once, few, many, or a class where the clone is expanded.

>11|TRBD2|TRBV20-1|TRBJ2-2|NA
TGCAGTGCTAGAATAGCGGGGGGGCTGTTTTTT
CSARIAGGLFF
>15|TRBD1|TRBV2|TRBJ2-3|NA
TGTGCCAGCCGGACAGGGGGGTTTCTCGCAGATACGCAGTATTTT
CASRTGGFLADTQYF
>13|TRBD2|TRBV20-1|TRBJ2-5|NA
TGCAGTGTTTCGGGACTAGCGGAAGAGACCCAGTACTTC
CSVSGLAEETQYF
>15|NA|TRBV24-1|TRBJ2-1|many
TGTGCCACCAGTGATATCCGGGACACATACAATGAGCAGTTCTTC
CATSDIRDTYNEQFF
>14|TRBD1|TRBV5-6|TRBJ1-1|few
TGTGCCAGCAGCGTCTTTCAGGGGGTCACTGAAGCTTTCTTT
CASSVFQGVTEAFF
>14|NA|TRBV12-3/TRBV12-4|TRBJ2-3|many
TGTGCCAGCAGTTTGGAAGGGGTCAGAGATACGCAGTATTTT
CASSLEGVRDTQYF
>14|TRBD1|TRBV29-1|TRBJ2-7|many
TGCAGCGCTAGTTCCGGGACAGGGGACTACGAGCAGTACTTC
CSASSGTGDYEQYF
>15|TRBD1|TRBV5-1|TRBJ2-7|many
TGCGCCAGCTCCAGACAGGGGTTGGAGTCGGGCGAGCAGTACTTC
CASSRQGLESGEQYF
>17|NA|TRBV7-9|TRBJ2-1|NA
TGTGCCAGCAGCTCCCTGGACGGGCGGGGGCCCTACAATGAGCAGTTCTTC
CASSSLDGRGPYNEQFF
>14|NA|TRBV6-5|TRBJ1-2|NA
TGTGCCAGCAGACCCCTGCGGGGGAACTATGGCTACACCTTC
CASRPLRGNYGYTF
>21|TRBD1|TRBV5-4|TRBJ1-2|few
TGTGCCAGCAGCTTGGATCTGGCCCTCACCCGACAGGGAGGGTCCCTTTATGGCTACACCTTC
CASSLDLALTRQGGSLYGYTF
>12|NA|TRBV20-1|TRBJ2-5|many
TGCAGTGCTAGTATTAATATGGAGACCCAGTACTTC
CSASINMETQYF
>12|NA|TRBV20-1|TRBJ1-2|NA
TGCAGTGCCGGGGAGGGGGGTCATGGCTACACCTTC
CSAGEGGHGYTF
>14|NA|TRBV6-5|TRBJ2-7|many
TGTGCCAGCAGTTACAGGGCCAGCTCCTACGAGCAGTACTTC
CASSYRASSYEQYF
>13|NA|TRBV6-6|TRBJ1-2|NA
TGTGCCAGCAGTCACGGGGGGGGCTATGGCTACACCTTC
CASSHGGGYGYTF
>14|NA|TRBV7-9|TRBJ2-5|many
TGTGCCAGCAGCTTAGTAGCAGGTCGAGAGACCCAGTACTTC
CASSLVAGRETQYF
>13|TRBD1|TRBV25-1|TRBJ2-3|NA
TGTGCTAATAGGGACAGGGGATCAGATACGCAGTATTTT
CANRDRGSDTQYF
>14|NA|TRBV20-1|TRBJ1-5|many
TGCAGTGCTAGGGGGAGGGGGAGCAATCAGCCCCAGCATTTT
CSARGRGSNQPQHF
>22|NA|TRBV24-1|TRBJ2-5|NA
TGTGCCACCAGTGTACTCCCCCTACGAGCGGGGCTCGGGGGCCGTGACCAAGAGACCCAGTACTTC
CATSVLPLRAGLGGRDQETQYF
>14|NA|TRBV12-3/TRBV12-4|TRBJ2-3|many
TGTGCCAGCAGTTTGGGGGGTACGGCAGATACGCAGTATTTT
CASSLGGTADTQYF
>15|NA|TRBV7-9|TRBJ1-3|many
TGTGCCAGCAGCTTTGGGGGGGGGGCTGGAAACACCATATATTTT
CASSFGGGAGNTIYF
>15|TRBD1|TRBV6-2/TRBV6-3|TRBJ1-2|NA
TGTGCCAGCAGTTACAAAGGACAGGGGAGCGATGGCTACACCTTC
CASSYKGQGSDGYTF
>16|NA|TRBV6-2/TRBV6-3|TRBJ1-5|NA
TGTGCCAGCAGCCTGGGGGGGGCCAAGGGCAATCAGCCCCAGCATTTT
CASSLGGAKGNQPQHF
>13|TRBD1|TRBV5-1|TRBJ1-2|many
TGCGCCAGCAGTGGGACAGAGGGCTATGGCTACACCTTC
CASSGTEGYGYTF
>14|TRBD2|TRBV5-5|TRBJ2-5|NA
TGTGCCAGCAGCCCCACTCAGAGGCGGGAGACCCTGCACTTC
CASSPTQRRETLHF
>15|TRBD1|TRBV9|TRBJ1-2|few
TGTGCCAGCAGCGACCGGGACAGGGAGGTTTGGGGCTCCACCTTC
CASSDRDREVWGSTF
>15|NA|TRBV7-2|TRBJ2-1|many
TGTGCCAGCAGCTTAGCAATTAACTCCTACAATGAGCAGTTCTTC
CASSLAINSYNEQFF
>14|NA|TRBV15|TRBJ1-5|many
TGTGCCACCAGCAGAGGGCGGGGGAATCAGCCCCAGCATTTT
CATSRGRGNQPQHF
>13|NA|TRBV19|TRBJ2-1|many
TGTGCCAGTAGTAGGGTATTATACAATGAGCAGTTCTTC
CASSRVLYNEQFF
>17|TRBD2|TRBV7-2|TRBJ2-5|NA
TGTGCCAGCAGCTCACAAACCATGGCGGGAGGCGGCGAGACCCAGTACTTC
CASSSQTMAGGGETQYF
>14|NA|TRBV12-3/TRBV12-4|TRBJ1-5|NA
TGTGCCAGCAGTTTCGGAGGTTGGGGGCAGCCCCAGCATTTT
CASSFGGWGQPQHF
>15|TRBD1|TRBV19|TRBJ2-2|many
TGTGCCAGTAGGAGGGGGACAGCCAACACCGGGGAGCTGTTTTTT
CASRRGTANTGELFF
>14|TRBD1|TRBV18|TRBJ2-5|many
TGTGCCAGCTCACCAGTGGGGACAGGGGATACCCAGTACTTC
CASSPVGTGDTQYF
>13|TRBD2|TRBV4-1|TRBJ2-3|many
TGCGCCAGCAAAGCGGGAGTAGGAGATACGCAGTATTTT
CASKAGVGDTQYF
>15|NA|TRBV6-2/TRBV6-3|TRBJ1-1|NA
TGTGCCAGCAGAGGGACTGCGGGTGTGTTCACTGAAGCTTTCTTT
CASRGTAGVFTEAFF
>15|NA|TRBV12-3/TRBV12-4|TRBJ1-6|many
TGTGCCAGCAGCGCCCGGGGGGGGCACAATTCACCCCTCCACTTT
CASSARGGHNSPLHF
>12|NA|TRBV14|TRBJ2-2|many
TGTGCCAGCAGCCAAGATACCAGGGAGCTGTTTTTT
CASSQDTRELFF
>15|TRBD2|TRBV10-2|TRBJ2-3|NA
TGCGCCAGCGGCGCCGGGACTAGCGGGACAGATACGCAGTATTTT
CASGAGTSGTDTQYF
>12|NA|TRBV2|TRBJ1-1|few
TGTGCCAGCAGTGGACGCCCCTCTGAAGCTTTCTTT
CASSGRPSEAFF
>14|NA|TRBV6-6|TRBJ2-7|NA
TGTGCCAGCAGTCACCACGGGACACGCTACGAGCAGTACTTC
CASSHHGTRYEQYF
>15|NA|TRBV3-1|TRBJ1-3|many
TGTGCCAGCAGCCTCGGCCCAGGCACTGGAAACACCATATATTTT
CASSLGPGTGNTIYF
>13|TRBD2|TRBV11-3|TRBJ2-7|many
TGTGCCAGCAGCTTAGGGGGAGGGACTCCAGCCTGCTTC
CASSLGGGTPACF
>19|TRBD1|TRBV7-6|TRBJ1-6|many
TGTGCCAGCAGCCATCATGGGACAGGGGGCGCCTGGGGAAATTCACCCCTCCACTTT
CASSHHGTGGAWGNSPLHF
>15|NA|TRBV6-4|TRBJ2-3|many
TGTGCCAGCAGTGACAGCGGATCCCCCACAGATACGCAGTATTTT
CASSDSGSPTDTQYF
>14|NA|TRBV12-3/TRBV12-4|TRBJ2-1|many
TGTGCCAGCAGTTTTAGGCGGGATTACAATGAGCAGTTCTTC
CASSFRRDYNEQFF
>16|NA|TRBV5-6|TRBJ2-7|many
TGTGCCAGCAGCTTGGTCGGGACAAATATATACTACGAGCAGTACTTC
CASSLVGTNIYYEQYF
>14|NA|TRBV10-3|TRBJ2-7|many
TGTGCCATCGGGCCCTCGGGGAACCCCTACGAGCAGTACTTC
CAIGPSGNPYEQYF
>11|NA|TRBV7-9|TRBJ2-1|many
TGTGCCAGCAGCTTAGCCGGGGAGCAGTTCTTC
CASSLAGEQFF
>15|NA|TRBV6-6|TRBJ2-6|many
TGTGCCAGCAGTCACGTTGTCTCTGGGGCCAACGTCCTGACTTTC
CASSHVVSGANVLTF
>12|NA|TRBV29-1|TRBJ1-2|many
TGCAGCGTTGACGAGGGCCTCTATGGCTACACCTTC
CSVDEGLYGYTF
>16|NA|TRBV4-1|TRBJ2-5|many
TGCGCCAGCAGCCACTACCCACAGGAATCTCAAGAGACCCAGTACTTC
CASSHYPQESQETQYF
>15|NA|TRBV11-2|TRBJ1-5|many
TGTGCCAGCAGCGGAGGAGACCTTAGCAATCAGCCCCAGCATTTT
CASSGGDLSNQPQHF
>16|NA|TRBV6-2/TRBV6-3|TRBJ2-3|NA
TGTGCCAGCAGTCACTCCGGACGGCATTACACAGATACGCAGTATTTT
CASSHSGRHYTDTQYF
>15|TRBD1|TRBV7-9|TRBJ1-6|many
TGTGCCAGCAGCTTATTAACAGGGGATCGCTCACCCCTCCACTTT
CASSLLTGDRSPLHF
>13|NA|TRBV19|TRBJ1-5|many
TGTGCCAGTAACCCACGGAGGGGTCAGCCCCAGCATTTT
CASNPRRGQPQHF
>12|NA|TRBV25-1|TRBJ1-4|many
TGTGCCAGCAGTGGACTTAATGAAAAACTGTTTTTT
CASSGLNEKLFF
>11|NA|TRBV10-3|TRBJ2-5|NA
TGTGCCATCAGTGACGGGAAGACCCAGTACTTC
CAISDGKTQYF